The 26 T cell receptor beta chains below come from one sample, sequenced in a study of Graves' ophthalmopathy and Graves' hyperthyroidism. TCR beta CDR3 regions were amplified from RNA transcripts. Second-round multiplex PCR followed a first-round RT-PCR using HTBI primers. TCRdb reprocessed the multiplex PCR reads with MiXCR, giving one entry per CDR3 protein. Seen here are a few hundred thousand distinct CDR3 sequences, about 18% observed once, and the top ten hold about 2.4%. Sample: peripheral blood. These receptors were obtained from an adult woman with stable Graves' hyperthyroidism.

This clonotype was picked up many times. This rearrangement joins TRBV27 to TRBJ1-5; D not resolved. There are 13 residues in the CDR3. Deletions cut 1 base from V and 6 bases from J, with 7 bases between. CDR1 is MNHEY, CDR2 SMNVEV, per germline (reference sequence). The CDR3 nucleotides read TGTGCCAGCAGTTTATATGTGGGTCAGCCCCAGCATTTT. Translating it yields CASSLYVGQPQHF.

This clonotype was seen only a few times. This may stem from a read error, because a much larger clone lies one nucleotide away. V is TRBV28 and J is TRBJ2-5; D is perhaps TRBD1 (6 bases). The CDR3 consists of 15 residues. Germline lookup yields CDR1 MDHEN and CDR2 SYDVKM. The CDR3 reads CASSLTGQHQETKYF. The CDR3 region has the DNA TGTGCCAGCAGTTTAACCGGACAGCACCAAGAGACCAAGTACTTC. Together with reference TRBV28 and TRBJ2-5, the CDR3 gives the full variable domain: DVKVTQSSRYLVKRTGEKVFLECVQDMDHENMFWYRQDPGLGLRLIYFSYDVKMKEKGDIPEGYSVSREKKERFSLILESASTNQTSMYLCASSLTGQHQETKYFGPGTRLLVL.

The table lists this clonotype with many counts. An end of the junction does not agree with germline; a read error may underlie this. The J gene is TRBJ2-3, the V gene TRBV6-2 or TRBV6-3; no definite D call. This CDR3 has 14 amino acids. Looked up from germline, CDR1 is MNHEY and CDR2 is SVGEGT. CDR3 DNA: TGTGCCTGCAGTTACGCCGCTAGCACAGATACGCAGTATTTT. It translates to CACSYAASTDTQYF.

This clonotype was recorded at least ten times. This chain connects TRBV28 to TRBJ2-7; 11 bases agree with TRBD1. CDR1 is MDHEN and CDR2 is SYDVKM in the germline V gene. The CDR3 spans 14 residues. The J segment lost 4 bases and the V segment lost 5 bases, leaving 4 bases of the junction unmatched. The CDR3 region has the DNA TGTGCCAGCAGTCCGGGACAGGGGGAGTACGAGCAGTACTTC. The encoded protein is CASSPGQGEYEQYF.

This clonotype came up a few times. The chain joins TRBV6-1 to TRBJ2-7; tentative D call: TRBD1 (5 bases). V was shortened by 8 bases and J by 4 bases, with 15 bases between the two germline ends. Germline loops: CDR1 MNHNS, CDR2 SASEGT. The CDR3 is made up of 13 amino acids. The CDR3 sequence: CASAETASYEQYF. Written as DNA, the CDR3 is TGTGCCAGCGCTGAGACAGCATCATACGAGCAGTACTTC.

V gene TRBV6-2 or TRBV6-3 combines with J gene TRBJ1-2; TRBD1 matches 9 bases. V gave up 6 bases and J gave up 3 bases; unmatched junction bases: 8. Per the germline V gene, CDR1 is MNHEY and CDR2 is SVGEGT. The CDR3 runs 15 residues. The CDR3 reads CASRGQGPPDYGYTF. The CDR3 coding sequence is TGTGCCAGCAGGGGACAGGGACCGCCAGACTATGGCTACACCTTC.

This clonotype was detected a few times. The V gene is TRBV7-9, the J gene TRBJ2-7; tentatively, D is TRBD2 (5 bases). Trimming removed 0 bases at V and 5 bases at J, with 14 bases between. The CDR3 has 15 residues. The germline CDR1 and CDR2 sequences are SEHNR and FQNEAQ (reference sequence). CDR3 loop: CASSLANRRSNEQYF. Written as DNA, the CDR3 is TGTGCCAGCAGCTTAGCTAACCGGAGGTCCAACGAGCAGTACTTC.

This clonotype was seen repeatedly, ten times or more. The chain couples TRBV5-1 to TRBJ2-5; 8 bases align to TRBD2. Germline CDR1 reads SGHRS; CDR2 reads YFSETQ. The CDR3 contains 13 residues. The V segment lost 3 bases and the J segment 8 bases; nucleotides outside the gene matches: 6. The CDR3 reads CASSSGLEITQYF. In DNA, the CDR3 is TGCGCCAGCAGCTCGGGACTAGAAATCACCCAGTACTTC.

The table lists this clonotype with a few counts. This may arise from a read error, as a much more abundant clone is one base away. A read error is likely, as this CDR3 ends without the conserved phenylalanine or tryptophan. This sequence joins TRBV7-8 and TRBJ2-6; D is undetermined. Per germline, CDR1 SGHVS and CDR2 FQNEAQ. The V gene lost 0 bases and the J gene lost 3 bases, with 0 bases spanning the gap. The CDR3 totals 13 residues. As DNA, the CDR3 is TGTGCCAGCAGCTTAGCTGGGGCCAACGTCCTGACTGTC. Its translation is CASSLAGANVLTV.

This clonotype was counted at least ten times. This chain joins TRBV6-1 and TRBJ2-5; 7 bases match TRBD1. Germline values: CDR1 MNHNS, CDR2 SASEGT. The CDR3 is 14 amino acids. V dropped 3 bases and J dropped 8; count of bases not matched to a gene: 9. CDR3 region: CASSETGSVGTQYF. DNA for the CDR3: TGTGCCAGCAGTGAGACAGGGTCCGTGGGAACCCAGTACTTC.

In this sample, this clonotype turned up many times. V is TRBV5-1 and J is TRBJ2-2, with 14 positions matching TRBD2. The germline CDR1 and CDR2 sequences are SGHRS and YFSETQ. J gave up 5 bases and V 4 bases, and 7 bases lay outside the gene matches. The CDR3 is 17 residues long. The CDR3 protein is CASSGGTSGSGTGELFF. The CDR3 DNA follows: TGCGCCAGCAGCGGGGGGACTAGCGGGAGTGGTACCGGGGAGCTGTTTTTT. Drawing the rest from reference TRBV5-1 and TRBJ2-2, the complete variable domain is KAGVTQTPRYLIKTRGQQVTLSCSPISGHRSVSWYQQTPGQGLQFLFEYFSETQRNKGNFPGRFSGRQFSNSRSEMNVSTLELGDSALYLCASSGGTSGSGTGELFFGEGSRLTVL.

V is TRBV28 and J is TRBJ1-1; D unclear. Germline-derived CDR1 and CDR2 are MDHEN and SYDVKM. Trimming shortened V by 2 bases and J by 0 bases, and 13 bases separated the two germline ends. This CDR3 is 16 amino acids long. The CDR3, as DNA: TGTGCCAGCAGTTTAGGAACCTCATATATGAACACTGAAGCTTTCTTT. Its protein is CASSLGTSYMNTEAFF.

This chain joins TRBV28 and TRBJ2-3; 7 positions agree with TRBD1. The trim removed 3 bases at V and 0 bases at J, leaving 6 bases unmatched. The CDR3 extends over 16 amino acids. Germline values: CDR1 MDHEN, CDR2 SYDVKM. This CDR3 reads CASSFPDRSSTDTQYF. The CDR3 nucleotides are TGTGCCAGCAGTTTCCCGGACAGGTCTAGCACAGATACGCAGTATTTT.

Worth noting for this clonotype: This may stem from a read error, because a much larger clone lies one nucleotide away. The chain joins TRBV3-1 to TRBJ1-1; D is unclear. Trimming shortened V by 5 bases and J by 6 bases, and 13 bases separated the two germline ends. Per the germline V gene, CDR1 is LGHDT and CDR2 is YNNKEL (reference sequence). The CDR3 spans 13 residues. The CDR3 DNA follows: TGTGCCAGCAGCGTCCGACTGGGGTCTGAAGCTTTCTTT. Translated: CASSVRLGSEAFF.

This clonotype came up many times. CDR3 amino acids: CASSLGQGSFSSEAFF. The DNA of the CDR3 is TGTGCCAGCAGTTTGGGACAGGGGTCTTTTTCTTCTGAAGCTTTCTTT. The chain carries TRBV6-2 or TRBV6-3 and TRBJ1-1; 10 bases line up with TRBD1. CDR1 is MNHEY, CDR2 SVGEGT, per germline. Unmatched junction bases numbered 11, after V lost 4 bases and J lost 6 bases. The CDR3 totals 16 residues.

The chain links TRBV5-4 to TRBJ1-2; D may be TRBD1 (5 bases). The V gene's germline CDR1 is SGHNT and CDR2 YYREEE (reference sequence). This CDR3 is 14 amino acids long. Trimming shortened V by 1 base and J by 7 bases, and 14 bases separated the two germline ends. The CDR3 loop reads CASSLKGNSGGYTF. The CDR3, as DNA: TGTGCCAGCAGCTTGAAGGGGAATTCGGGTGGCTACACCTTC.

The chain is built from TRBV5-1 and TRBJ2-5, with D perhaps TRBD1 or TRBD2 (5 bases each). Per germline, CDR1 SGHRS and CDR2 YFSETQ. Trimming pared 0 bases from V and 3 bases from J, leaving 9 bases between. CDR3 size: 14 residues. CDR3: CASSLAWGKETQYF. As DNA, the CDR3 is TGCGCCAGCAGCTTGGCCTGGGGGAAAGAGACCCAGTACTTC.

This clonotype was seen at least ten times. This chain uses TRBV30 with TRBJ1-1; TRBD1 aligns across 10 bases. The CDR3 runs to 11 residues. Germline CDR1 and CDR2: GTSNPN and SVGIG (reference sequence). The V segment lost 8 bases and the J segment 12 bases; nucleotides outside the gene matches: 9. CDR3 protein: CAGRGTGETFF. The CDR3 DNA is TGTGCCGGTCGCGGGACAGGGGAAACTTTCTTT.

This clonotype came up many times. The V gene is TRBV6-5, the J gene TRBJ1-1, with TRBD1 matching 7 bases. The CDR3 length is 16 residues. The junction had 12 bases not matched to a gene; V was cut back by 4 bases and J by 4 bases. CDR1 and CDR2 from the germline V gene are MNHEY and SVGAGI. The CDR3 DNA reads as TGTGCCAGCAGTTCGCCAGGTACAGGGGTGAGCACTGAAGCTTTCTTT. Its translation is CASSSPGTGVSTEAFF.

This clonotype was recorded many times. The chain is built from TRBV7-2 and TRBJ2-5; no firm D call. V lost 5 bases and J lost 7, with 11 bases in between. Germline CDR1 reads SGHTA; CDR2 reads FQGNSA. This CDR3 contains 12 residues. CDR3 sequence (DNA): TGTGCCAGCAGCGATCCCGGATGGACCCAGTACTTC. Encoded protein: CASSDPGWTQYF.

As to this clonotype: A much larger clone differs from this one at a single base, so this may be a read error. V is TRBV12-3 or TRBV12-4 and J is TRBJ2-4; 8 bases match TRBD2. The length of the CDR3 is 16 residues. The ends lost 3 bases at V and 1 base at J; junction bases unmatched: 5. CDR3 in amino acids: CASSFGSSGAKNIQYF. CDR3 DNA: TGTGCCAGCAGTTTCGGGTCTAGCGGGGCCAAAAACATTCAGTACTTC.

The chain employs TRBV20-1 and TRBJ2-5; 8 bases are shared with TRBD1. Losses at the gene ends were 3 bases for V and 4 bases for J; bases not matched to a gene: 4. There are 13 residues in the CDR3. CDR1 is DFQATT and CDR2 is SNEGSKA in the germline V gene (reference sequence). The CDR3 DNA reads TGCAGTGCTAGTACAGGACAGGGAGAGACCCAGTACTTC. Its protein product is CSASTGQGETQYF.

This clonotype came up many times. This chain's CDR3 is CSARPGGSSYEQYF. The CDR3 region has the DNA TGCAGTGCTAGACCGGGAGGGAGCTCCTACGAGCAGTACTTC. V and J are TRBV20-1 and TRBJ2-7, with 8 positions matching TRBD2. Trimming cost V 2 bases and J 0 bases; bases outside gene matches: 3. The CDR3 has 14 amino acids. Germline assignment: CDR1 DFQATT and CDR2 SNEGSKA (reference sequence).

V gene TRBV27 combines with J gene TRBJ2-5; the D gene is possibly TRBD1 (6 bases). V dropped 0 bases and J dropped 3 bases, with 17 bases sitting between them. The germline V gene encodes CDR1 MNHEY and CDR2 SMNVEV (reference sequence). The CDR3 runs 17 residues. The CDR3 DNA reads TGTGCCAGCAGTTTATCGCAGCAGGGGTCGGCTGAAGAGACCCAGTACTTC. This encodes CASSLSQQGSAEETQYF.

This clonotype has ten or more counts. J is TRBJ2-7 and V is TRBV12-3 or TRBV12-4, with D possibly called TRBD1 or TRBD2 (5 bases each). Between the trimmed V and J ends, which lost 6 bases and 5 bases, there was a span of 20 bases. The CDR3 contains 15 residues. CDR3 nucleotide sequence: TGTGCCAGCAGATGGGACCGCCAGGGTGGGAACGAGCAGTACTTC. Amino acid sequence: CASRWDRQGGNEQYF.

This clonotype was detected a few times. The chain couples TRBV5-1 to TRBJ2-7, with D perhaps TRBD2 (5 bases). CDR3 length equals 14 residues. Germline values: CDR1 SGHRS, CDR2 YFSETQ. V shed 0 bases and J shed 3 bases, with 10 bases lying between them. CDR3 bases: TGCGCCAGCAGCTTGGTAGGGAGTCGCTACGAGCAGTACTTC. Translated: CASSLVGSRYEQYF.